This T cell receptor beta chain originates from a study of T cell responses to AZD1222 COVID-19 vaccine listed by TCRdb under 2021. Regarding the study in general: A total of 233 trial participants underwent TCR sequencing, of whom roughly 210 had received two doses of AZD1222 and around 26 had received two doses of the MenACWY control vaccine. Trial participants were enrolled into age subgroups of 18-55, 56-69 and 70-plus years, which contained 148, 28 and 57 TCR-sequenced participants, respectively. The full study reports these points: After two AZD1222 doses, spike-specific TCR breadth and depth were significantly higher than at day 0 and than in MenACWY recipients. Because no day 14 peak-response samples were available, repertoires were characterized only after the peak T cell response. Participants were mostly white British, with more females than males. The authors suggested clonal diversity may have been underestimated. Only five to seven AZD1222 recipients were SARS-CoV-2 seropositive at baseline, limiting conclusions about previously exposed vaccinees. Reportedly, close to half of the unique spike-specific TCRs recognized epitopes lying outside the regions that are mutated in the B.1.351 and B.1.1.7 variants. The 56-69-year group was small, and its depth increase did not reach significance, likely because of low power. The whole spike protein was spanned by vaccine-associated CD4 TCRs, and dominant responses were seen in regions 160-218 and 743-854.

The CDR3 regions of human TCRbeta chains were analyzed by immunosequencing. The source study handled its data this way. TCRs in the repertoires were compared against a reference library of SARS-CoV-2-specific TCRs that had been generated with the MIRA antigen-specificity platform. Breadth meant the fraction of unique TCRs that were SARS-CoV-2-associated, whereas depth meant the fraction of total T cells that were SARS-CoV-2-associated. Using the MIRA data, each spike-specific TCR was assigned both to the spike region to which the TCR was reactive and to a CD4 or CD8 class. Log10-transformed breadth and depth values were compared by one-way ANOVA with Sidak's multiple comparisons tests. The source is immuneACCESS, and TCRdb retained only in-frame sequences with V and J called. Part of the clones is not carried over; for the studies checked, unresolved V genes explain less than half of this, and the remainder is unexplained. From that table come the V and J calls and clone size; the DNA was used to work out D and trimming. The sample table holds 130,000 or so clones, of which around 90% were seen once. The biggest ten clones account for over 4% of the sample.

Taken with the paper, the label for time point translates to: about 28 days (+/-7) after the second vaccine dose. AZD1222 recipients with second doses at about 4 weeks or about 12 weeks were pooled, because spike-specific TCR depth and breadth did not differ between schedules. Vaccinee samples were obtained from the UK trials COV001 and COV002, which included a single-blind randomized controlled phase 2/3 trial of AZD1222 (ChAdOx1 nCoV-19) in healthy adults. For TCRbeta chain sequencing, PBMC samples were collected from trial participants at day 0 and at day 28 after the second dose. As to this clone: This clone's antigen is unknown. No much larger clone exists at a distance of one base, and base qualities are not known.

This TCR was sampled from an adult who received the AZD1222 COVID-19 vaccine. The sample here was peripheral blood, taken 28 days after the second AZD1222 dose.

In nucleotides, the sequence is TGTGCCAGCAGTGAAATAGCAGATACGCAGTATTTT. It codes for CASSEIADTQYF. Recombination connected TRBV2 to TRBJ2-3; the D gene is not confidently resolved. Counted from cysteine to phenylalanine, this CDR3 has 12 amino acids. Only CDR3 DNA remains: 36 bases, in frame from the first base. V gives up 2 bases and J gives up 4 bases, and the segment between their germline ends measures 4 bases. CDR1 and CDR2, looked up from the germline V gene, are SNHLY and FYNNEI.